This section outlines one TCR beta chain sequence together with its context. Its antigen remains unknown. These data originate in a study of T cell responses to AZD1222 COVID-19 vaccine. General observations from the study: Nearly half of unique spike-specific TCRs reportedly avoided B.1.351 and B.1.1.7 mutated regions. Among the donors, most were white British and more were female, and clonal diversity was possibly underestimated. Without day 14 samples, only post-peak T cell repertoires were studied. The study found vaccine-associated CD4 TCRs spanning spike, dominant at 160-218 and 743-854.

This table comes from immunoSEQ multiplex PCR, and its TCRdb copy is limited to in-frame clones, with some not included. The data show about 170,000 clones, about nine tenths seen once. The starting material was peripheral blood, obtained on day 0 of AZD1222 vaccination. The receptor was isolated from an adult in good health.

Here the CDR3 reads CASSLTGPSGNTIYF. In DNA, the CDR3 is TGTGCCAGCAGCTTAACAGGACCTTCTGGAAACACCATATATTTT. The J gene is TRBJ1-3, the V gene TRBV7-3; D not certain. Trimming cost V 0 bases and J 1 base, with 7 bases left between them. The germline V gene encodes CDR1 SGHTA and CDR2 FQGTGA. The CDR3 extends over 15 amino acids.